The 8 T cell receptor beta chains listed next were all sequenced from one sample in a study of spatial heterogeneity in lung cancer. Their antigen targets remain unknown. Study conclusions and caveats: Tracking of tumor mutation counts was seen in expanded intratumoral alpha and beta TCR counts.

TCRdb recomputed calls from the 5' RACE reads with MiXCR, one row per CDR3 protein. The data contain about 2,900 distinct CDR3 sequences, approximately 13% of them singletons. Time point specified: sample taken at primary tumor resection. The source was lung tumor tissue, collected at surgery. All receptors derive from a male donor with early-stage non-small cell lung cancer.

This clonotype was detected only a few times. The CDR3 loop reads CASSSGQGCNQPQHF. The CDR3, as DNA: TGTGCCAGCAGCTCCGGACAGGGATGCAATCAGCCCCAGCATTTT. V gene TRBV11-3 combines with J gene TRBJ1-5; 8 bases fit TRBD1. Germline CDR1 reads SGHNT; CDR2 reads YENEEA. The ends lost 4 bases at V and 2 bases at J; junction bases unmatched: 4. There are 15 residues in the CDR3.

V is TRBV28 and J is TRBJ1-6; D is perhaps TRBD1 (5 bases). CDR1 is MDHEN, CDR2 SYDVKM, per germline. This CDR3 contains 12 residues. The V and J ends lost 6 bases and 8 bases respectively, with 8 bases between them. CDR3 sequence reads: CASRLQDSPLHF. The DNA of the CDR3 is TGTGCCAGCAGACTACAGGATTCACCCCTCCACTTT.

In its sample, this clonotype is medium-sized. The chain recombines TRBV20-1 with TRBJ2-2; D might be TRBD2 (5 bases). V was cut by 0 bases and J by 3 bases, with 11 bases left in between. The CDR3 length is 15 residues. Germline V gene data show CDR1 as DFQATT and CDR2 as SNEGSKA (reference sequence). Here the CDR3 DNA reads TGCAGTGCTAGAGATACCGAGGGCTACACCGGGGAGCTGTTTTTT. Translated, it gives CSARDTEGYTGELFF.

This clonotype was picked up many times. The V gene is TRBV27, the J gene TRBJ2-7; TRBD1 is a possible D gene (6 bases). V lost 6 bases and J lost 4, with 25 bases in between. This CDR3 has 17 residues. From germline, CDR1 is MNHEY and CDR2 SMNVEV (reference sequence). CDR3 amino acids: CASSANTGPGEWYEQYF. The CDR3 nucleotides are TGTGCCAGCAGCGCCAATACAGGTCCAGGGGAGTGGTACGAGCAGTACTTC.

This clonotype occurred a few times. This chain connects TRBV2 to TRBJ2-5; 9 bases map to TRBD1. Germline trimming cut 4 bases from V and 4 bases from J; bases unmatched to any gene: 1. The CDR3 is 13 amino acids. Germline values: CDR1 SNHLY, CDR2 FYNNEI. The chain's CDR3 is CASSVDRGETQYF. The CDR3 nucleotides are TGTGCCAGCAGTGTGGACAGGGGAGAGACCCAGTACTTC.

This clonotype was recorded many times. CDR3 DNA sequence: TGCAGTGCTGTGGGAAGCGGGGGGGTGACAGATACGCAGTATTTT. Protein sequence: CSAVGSGGVTDTQYF. This rearrangement joins TRBV20-1 to TRBJ2-3; 10 nucleotides line up with TRBD2. J gave up 3 bases and V 5 bases, and 8 bases lay outside the gene matches. The CDR3 sequence is 15 residues long. Germline-derived CDR1 and CDR2 are DFQATT and SNEGSKA (reference sequence).

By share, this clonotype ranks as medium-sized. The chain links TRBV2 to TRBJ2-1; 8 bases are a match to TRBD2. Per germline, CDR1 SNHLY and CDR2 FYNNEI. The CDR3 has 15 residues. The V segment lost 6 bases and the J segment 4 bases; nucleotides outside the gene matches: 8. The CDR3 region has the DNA TGTGCCAGCAGCTCACTAGCGGTCTCATACAATGAGCAGTTCTTC. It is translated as CASSSLAVSYNEQFF.

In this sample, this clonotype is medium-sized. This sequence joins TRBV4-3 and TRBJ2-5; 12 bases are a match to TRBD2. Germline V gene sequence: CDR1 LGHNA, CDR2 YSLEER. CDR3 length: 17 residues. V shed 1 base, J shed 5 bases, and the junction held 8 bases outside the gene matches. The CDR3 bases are TGCGCCAGCAGCCAAGGAGCTAGCGGGGGGGCTTGGGAGACCCAGTACTTC. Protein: CASSQGASGGAWETQYF.